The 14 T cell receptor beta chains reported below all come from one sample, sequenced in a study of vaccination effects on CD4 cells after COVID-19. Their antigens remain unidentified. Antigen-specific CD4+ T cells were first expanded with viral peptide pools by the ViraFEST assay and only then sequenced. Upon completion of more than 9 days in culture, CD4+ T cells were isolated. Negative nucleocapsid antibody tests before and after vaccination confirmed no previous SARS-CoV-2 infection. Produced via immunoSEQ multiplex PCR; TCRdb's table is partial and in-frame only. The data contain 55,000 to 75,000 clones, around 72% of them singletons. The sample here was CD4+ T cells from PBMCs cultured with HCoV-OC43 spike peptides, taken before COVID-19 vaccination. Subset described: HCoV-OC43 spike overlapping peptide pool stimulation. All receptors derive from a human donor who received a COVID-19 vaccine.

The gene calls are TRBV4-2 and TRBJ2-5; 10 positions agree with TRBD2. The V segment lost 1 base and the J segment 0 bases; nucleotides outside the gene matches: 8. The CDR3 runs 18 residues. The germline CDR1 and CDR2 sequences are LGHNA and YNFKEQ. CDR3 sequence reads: CASSQGLAGASYQETQYF. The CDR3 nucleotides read TGTGCCAGCAGCCAAGGGCTAGCGGGGGCCTCGTACCAAGAGACCCAGTACTTC.

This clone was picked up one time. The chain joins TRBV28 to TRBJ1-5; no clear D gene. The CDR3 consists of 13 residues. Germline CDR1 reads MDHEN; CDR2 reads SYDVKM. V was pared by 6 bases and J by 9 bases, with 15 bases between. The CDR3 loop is CASRTKGLRPQHF. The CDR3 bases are TGTGCCAGCAGGACCAAAGGGCTTCGGCCCCAGCATTTT.

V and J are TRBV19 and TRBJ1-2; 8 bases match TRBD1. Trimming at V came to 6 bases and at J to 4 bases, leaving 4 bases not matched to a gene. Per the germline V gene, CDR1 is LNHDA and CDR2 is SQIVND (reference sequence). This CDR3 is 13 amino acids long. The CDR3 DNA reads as TGTGCCAGTAGACAGACAGGGGCCTATGGCTACACCTTC. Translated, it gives CASRQTGAYGYTF.

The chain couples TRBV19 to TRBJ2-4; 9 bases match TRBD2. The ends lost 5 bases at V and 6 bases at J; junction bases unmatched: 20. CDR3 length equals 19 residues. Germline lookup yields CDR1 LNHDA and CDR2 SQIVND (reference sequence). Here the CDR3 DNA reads TGTGCCAGTAGTCGGACTAGCGCAGCTATTTCAGGTGCGGGAAACATTCAGTACTTC. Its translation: CASSRTSAAISGAGNIQYF.

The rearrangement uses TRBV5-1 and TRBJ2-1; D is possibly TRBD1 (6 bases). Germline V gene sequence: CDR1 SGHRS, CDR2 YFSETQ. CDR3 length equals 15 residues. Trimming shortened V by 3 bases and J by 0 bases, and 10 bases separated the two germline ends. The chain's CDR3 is CASSWTDSSYNEQFF. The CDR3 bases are TGCGCCAGCAGCTGGACGGACAGCTCCTACAATGAGCAGTTCTTC.

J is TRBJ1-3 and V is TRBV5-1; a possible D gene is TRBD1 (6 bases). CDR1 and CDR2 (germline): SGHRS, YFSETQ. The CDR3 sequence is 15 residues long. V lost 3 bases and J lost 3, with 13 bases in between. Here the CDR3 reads CASSYSGEYGNTIYF. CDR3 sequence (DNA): TGCGCCAGCAGCTATTCAGGGGAATATGGAAACACCATATATTTT.

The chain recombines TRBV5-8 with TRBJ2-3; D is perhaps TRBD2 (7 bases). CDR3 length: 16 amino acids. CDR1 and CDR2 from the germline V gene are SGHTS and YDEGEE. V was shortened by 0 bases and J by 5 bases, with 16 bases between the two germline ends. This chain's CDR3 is CASSLERGGGEDTQYF. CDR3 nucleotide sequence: TGTGCCAGCAGCTTGGAGCGCGGGGGCGGGGAAGATACGCAGTATTTT.

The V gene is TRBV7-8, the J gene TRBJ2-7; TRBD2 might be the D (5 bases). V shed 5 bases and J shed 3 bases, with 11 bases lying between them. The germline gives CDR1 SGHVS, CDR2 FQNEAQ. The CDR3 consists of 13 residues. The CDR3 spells CASSPGIHYEQYV. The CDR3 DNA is TGTGCCAGCAGCCCCGGGATTCACTACGAGCAGTACGTC.

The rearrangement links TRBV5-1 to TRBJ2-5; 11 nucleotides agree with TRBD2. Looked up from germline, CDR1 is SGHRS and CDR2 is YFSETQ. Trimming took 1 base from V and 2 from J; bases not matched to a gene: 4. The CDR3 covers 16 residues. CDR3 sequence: CASSLRLAGLQETQYF. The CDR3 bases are TGCGCCAGCAGCTTGAGACTAGCGGGGTTACAAGAGACCCAGTACTTC. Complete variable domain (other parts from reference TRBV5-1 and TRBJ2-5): KAGVTQTPRYLIKTRGQQVTLSCSPISGHRSVSWYQQTPGQGLQFLFEYFSETQRNKGNFPGRFSGRQFSNSRSEMNVSTLELGDSALYLCASSLRLAGLQETQYFGPGTRLLVL.

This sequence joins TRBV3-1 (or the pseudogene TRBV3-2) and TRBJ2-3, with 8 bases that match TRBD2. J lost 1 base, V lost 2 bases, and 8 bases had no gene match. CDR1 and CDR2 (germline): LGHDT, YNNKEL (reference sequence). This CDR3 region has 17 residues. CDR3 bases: TGTGCCAGCAGCCAACCCCTCGGGGGGGCCGGCACAGATACGCAGTATTTT. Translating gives CASSQPLGGAGTDTQYF.

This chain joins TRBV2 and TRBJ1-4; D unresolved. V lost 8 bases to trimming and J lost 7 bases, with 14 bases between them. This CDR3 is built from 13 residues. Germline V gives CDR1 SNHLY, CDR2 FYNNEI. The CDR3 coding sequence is TGTGCCAGCTGTGGGGATTTTGGTGAAAAACTGTTTTTT. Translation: CASCGDFGEKLFF. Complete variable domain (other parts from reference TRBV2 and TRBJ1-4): EPEVTQTPSHQVTQMGQEVILRCVPISNHLYFYWYRQILGQKVEFLVSFYNNEISEKSEIFDDQFSVERPDGSNFTLKIRSTKLEDSAMYFCASCGDFGEKLFFGSGTQLSVL.

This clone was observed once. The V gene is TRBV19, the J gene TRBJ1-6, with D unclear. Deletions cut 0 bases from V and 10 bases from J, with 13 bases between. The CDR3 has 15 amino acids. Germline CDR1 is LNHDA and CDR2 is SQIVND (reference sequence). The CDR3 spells CASSIDTLRISPLHF. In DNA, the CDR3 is TGTGCCAGTAGTATAGATACTTTGCGTATCTCACCCCTCCACTTT.

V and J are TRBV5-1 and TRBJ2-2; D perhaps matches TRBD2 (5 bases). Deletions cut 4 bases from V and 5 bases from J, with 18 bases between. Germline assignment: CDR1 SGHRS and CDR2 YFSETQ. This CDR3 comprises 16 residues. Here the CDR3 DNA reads TGCGCCAGCAGCGCGGTGGCGCGGGTTGATACCGGGGAGCTGTTTTTT. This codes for CASSAVARVDTGELFF.

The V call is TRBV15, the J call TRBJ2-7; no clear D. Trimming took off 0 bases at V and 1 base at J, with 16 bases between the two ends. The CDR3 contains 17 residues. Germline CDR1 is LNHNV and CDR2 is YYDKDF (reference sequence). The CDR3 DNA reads TGTGCCACCAGCAGAGATCAGAACAGCCCGTTATCCTACGAGCAGTACGTC. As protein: CATSRDQNSPLSYEQYV.